This T cell receptor beta chain was retrieved from a study of immune evolution from preneoplasia to lung adenocarcinoma. Germline CDR1 is SGHRS and CDR2 is YFSETQ. This CDR3 region has 13 residues. Trimming cost V 4 bases and J 6 bases, with 13 bases left between them. This clone was observed a single time. Patient tissue came from resections in Japan or China, 2014–2017. The assay was immunoSEQ multiplex PCR, and TCRdb's table has in-frame clones only and misses some. The data show approximately 7,300 clones, roughly 72% seen once. The J gene is TRBJ1-2, the V gene TRBV5-1, with D hard to call. This sequence originates from a donor at least 70 years old with lung adenocarcinoma. Some clones in this sample may be carry-over from other donors' samples. Sequenced sample: FFPE lung adenocarcinoma in situ tissue. As DNA, the CDR3 is TGCGCCAGCAGCGAACATCCGCGGGATGGCTACACCTTC. Translation: CASSEHPRDGYTF.